This T cell receptor (beta chain) was obtained from a study of T-cell memory formation after mild COVID-19. Study results and caveats: Confirmation was lacking for SARS-CoV-2 specificity of second-wave clones that peaked on day 37.

Of note for this clonotype: Its specificity is unknown.

The germline V gene encodes CDR1 MGHRA and CDR2 YSYEKL. The CDR3 has 17 amino acids. V was pared by 1 base and J by 0 bases, with 10 bases between. TCRdb used MiXCR to reprocess the 5' RACE reads, holding one entry per CDR3 protein. The repertoire holds hundreds of thousands of distinct CDR3 sequences, with 15% as singletons. The TCR was taken from an adult woman who had mild COVID-19 (a few samples of this study predate the infection). Cell type and time point are not known. The sequenced sample was PBMCs or a T cell subset sorted from them (not recorded which). The chain links TRBV4-1 to TRBJ2-6, with D maybe TRBD1 (6 bases). The CDR3 DNA is TGCGCCAGCAGCCAAGGCTGGGGGCCCTCTGGGGCCAACGTCCTGACTTTC. This sequence encodes CASSQGWGPSGANVLTF.